Each of the 16 T cell receptor beta chains below was sequenced from the same sample in a study of OX40 agonist ivuxolimab in advanced cancers. Generated by immunoSEQ multiplex PCR, the TCRdb table keeps only in-frame clones and is missing some. The sample lists 35,000 to 40,000 clones, about three quarters occurring once. The specimen comprised CD4+ or CD8+ T cells sorted from blood, sampled in a trial of the OX40 agonist ivuxolimab. The source is an adult with an advanced solid tumor such as melanoma, head and neck, liver or kidney cancer.

V usage is TRBV5-1 and J usage is TRBJ1-4, with D possibly TRBD1 on 5 matching bases. Germline lookup yields CDR1 SGHRS and CDR2 YFSETQ. V dropped 7 bases and J dropped 7 bases, with 17 bases sitting between them. The CDR3 covers 14 residues. The DNA for the CDR3 is TGCGCCAGCCGCCCCACGGCAGGGAGTGAAAAACTGTTTTTT. This translates into CASRPTAGSEKLFF. The complete variable domain, with remaining parts taken from reference TRBV5-1 and TRBJ1-4, reads KAGVTQTPRYLIKTRGQQVTLSCSPISGHRSVSWYQQTPGQGLQFLFEYFSETQRNKGNFPGRFSGRQFSNSRSEMNVSTLELGDSALYLCASRPTAGSEKLFFGSGTQLSVL.

This clone has a handful of counts. The rearrangement uses TRBV7-9 and TRBJ2-2, with D unclear. Germline CDR1 is SEHNR and CDR2 is FQNEAQ (reference sequence). The CDR3 extends over 14 amino acids. Trimming pared 7 bases from V and 1 base from J, leaving 10 bases between. CDR3 DNA sequence: TGTGCCAGCATCAGAGACCTGAACACCGGGGAGCTGTTTTTT. Translation: CASIRDLNTGELFF.

The V call is TRBV6-5, the J call TRBJ2-7, with D unclear. Germline V gene sequence: CDR1 MNHEY, CDR2 SVGAGI. The CDR3 sequence is 12 residues long. The ends were cut back, 5 bases at V and 7 bases at J, with 12 bases in the middle. Here the CDR3 reads CASSQDRREQYF. Here the CDR3 DNA reads TGTGCCAGCAGTCAGGACCGACGTGAGCAGTACTTC.

The chain uses TRBV23-1 and TRBJ2-5; possibly TRBD1 or TRBD2 for D (5 bases each). The better agreement between TRBJ2-7 and the DNA end casts doubt on the J call. TRBV23-1 is sorted into the ORF group, with uncertain function. The CDR3 loop spans 17 amino acids. In nucleotides, the CDR3 is TGCGCCAGCAGTCAATTGGGGGTCTATAGCGCAACCTACGAGCAGTACTTC. Its translation is CASSQLGVYSATYEQYF.

The V call is TRBV2, the J call TRBJ2-5; 8 bases line up with TRBD1. Germline V CDR1 and CDR2: SNHLY, FYNNEI. After removal of 6 bases from V and 5 bases from J, the junction contained 11 bases not matched to a gene. This CDR3 has 15 amino acids. DNA for the CDR3: TGTGCCAGCAGGATGACAGGGGCCACCCAGGAGACCCAGTACTTC. Amino acid sequence: CASRMTGATQETQYF.

The chain is built from TRBV30 and TRBJ1-2, with D hard to call. The ends were cut back, 3 bases at V and 4 bases at J, with 12 bases in the middle. The CDR3 length is 13 residues. Germline values: CDR1 GTSNPN, CDR2 SVGIG (reference sequence). CDR3 bases: TGTGCCTGGAGGTTACGGGGTATCTATGGCTACACCTTC. As protein: CAWRLRGIYGYTF.

This clone showed up just a few times. The rearrangement links TRBV2 to TRBJ1-1; possibly TRBD1 for D (5 bases). This CDR3 is 13 amino acids long. The germline CDR1 and CDR2 sequences are SNHLY and FYNNEI. Trimming cost V 8 bases and J 0 bases, with 10 bases left between them. This chain's CDR3 is CASGLTVNTEAFF. The CDR3 coding sequence is TGTGCCAGCGGCCTGACAGTGAACACTGAAGCTTTCTTT. Full variable domain (missing parts from reference TRBV2 and TRBJ1-1): EPEVTQTPSHQVTQMGQEVILRCVPISNHLYFYWYRQILGQKVEFLVSFYNNEISEKSEIFDDQFSVERPDGSNFTLKIRSTKLEDSAMYFCASGLTVNTEAFFGQGTRLTVV.

CDR3 DNA: TGTGCCAGCAACAGCCCGTTGGGACAGTCAAATCAGCCCCAGCATTTT. Translated: CASNSPLGQSNQPQHF. V is TRBV28 and J is TRBJ1-5; 7 bases map to TRBD1. Germline loops: CDR1 MDHEN, CDR2 SYDVKM. CDR3 size: 16 residues. V lost 7 bases, J lost 4 bases, and 13 bases stayed unmatched.

This clone was seen only once. The chain is built from TRBV19 and TRBJ2-2; D remains ambiguous. Trimming shortened V by 5 bases and J by 0 bases, and 22 bases separated the two germline ends. Germline lookup yields CDR1 LNHDA and CDR2 SQIVND (reference sequence). CDR3 length: 19 amino acids. The chain's CDR3 is CASSPSGIGSFSNTGELFF. The CDR3 coding sequence is TGTGCCAGTAGTCCGTCTGGTATAGGGTCGTTTTCGAACACCGGGGAGCTGTTTTTT.

The V and J genes are TRBV9 and TRBJ2-3; D uncertain. CDR1 is SGDLS and CDR2 is YYNGEE in the germline V gene. Trimming took off 4 bases at V and 2 bases at J, with 14 bases between the two ends. CDR3 length: 15 residues. The chain's CDR3 is CASSTLLGITDTQYF. Here the CDR3 DNA reads TGTGCCAGCAGCACCCTTCTGGGGATCACAGATACGCAGTATTTT.

The DNA for the CDR3 is TGTGCCAGTAGTATCCTCCCGGGCTACGAGCAGTACTTC. Protein product: CASSILPGYEQYF. The chain uses TRBV19 and TRBJ2-7; no clear D. This CDR3 comprises 13 residues. Germline assignment: CDR1 LNHDA and CDR2 SQIVND (reference sequence). The V gene lost 3 bases and the J gene lost 3 bases, with 9 bases spanning the gap.

The rearrangement uses TRBV6-5 and TRBJ1-2, with D possibly matching TRBD1 (5 bases). The V end was cut by 8 bases, the J end by 4 bases, with 20 bases between. This CDR3 region has 15 residues. From germline, CDR1 is MNHEY and CDR2 SVGAGI. CDR3: CASSIPGTPFYGYTF. DNA of the CDR3: TGTGCCAGCTCCATCCCCGGGACGCCGTTCTATGGCTACACCTTC.

The chain combines TRBV5-6 with TRBJ2-1; no definite D call. The CDR3 extends over 13 amino acids. V was cut by 4 bases and J by 6 bases, with 11 bases left in between. Looked up from germline, CDR1 is SGHDT and CDR2 is YYEEEE. CDR3 amino acids: CASSIFMANEQFF. The CDR3 bases are TGTGCCAGCAGCATTTTCATGGCCAATGAGCAGTTCTTC.

The chain has TRBV5-5 and TRBJ2-2; TRBD1 aligns across 8 bases. The CDR3 spans 17 residues. Trimming cost V 4 bases and J 1 base; bases outside gene matches: 9. CDR1 is SGHKS, CDR2 YYEKEE, per germline (reference sequence). The CDR3 loop is CASSLGIQGVNTGELFF. The CDR3 region has the DNA TGTGCCAGCAGCCTCGGAATACAGGGGGTGAACACCGGGGAGCTGTTTTTT.

This chain links TRBV5-5 with TRBJ1-6, with D hard to call. The V gene lost 4 bases and the J gene lost 7 bases, with 15 bases spanning the gap. CDR3 size: 15 residues. CDR1 and CDR2 (germline): SGHKS, YYEKEE (reference sequence). As DNA, the CDR3 is TGTGCCAGCAGCCCCGGTAGGGTGTCGAATTCACCCCTCCACTTT. Its translation is CASSPGRVSNSPLHF.

This chain connects TRBV9 to TRBJ2-1, with 9 bases that match TRBD2. V was clipped by 0 bases and J by 15 bases; unmatched bases: 13. Germline V CDR1 and CDR2: SGDLS, YYNGEE. This CDR3 has 15 amino acids. CDR3 in DNA: TGTGCCAGCAGCGTAGGGGCTAGCGGGAACCACGTTCCGTTCTTC. This translates into CASSVGASGNHVPFF.